The 26 T cell receptor beta chains below were found in one sample sequenced in a study of cytomegalovirus exposure and HLA in healthy donors. The PCR employed 60 Vbeta primers together with 13 Jbeta primers. Profiling relied on immunoSEQ multiplex PCR, and the TCRdb table lists in-frame clones only, not all of them. This table has some 200,000 clones, more than 75% appearing once. The specimen was PBMCs. The origin of the receptors is a woman under 30 in good health and CMV-seronegative.

V gene TRBV19 combines with J gene TRBJ1-4; the D gene is possibly TRBD1 (5 bases). CDR1 is LNHDA and CDR2 is SQIVND in the germline V gene (reference sequence). The CDR3 covers 12 residues. V was trimmed by 5 bases and J by 8 bases, leaving 9 bases between them. CDR3 sequence: CASSEPGEKLFF. The CDR3 nucleotides read TGTGCCAGTAGTGAACCAGGGGAAAAACTGTTTTTT.

The CDR3 spells CASSPFTELQETQYF. DNA for the CDR3: TGTGCCAGCTCACCTTTCACGGAGCTCCAAGAGACCCAGTACTTC. V and J are TRBV18 and TRBJ2-5; no clear D gene. The CDR3 has 15 residues. Looked up from germline, CDR1 is KGHSH and CDR2 is LQKENI. V shed 3 bases and J shed 1 base, with 12 bases lying between them.

The CDR3 bases are TGTGCCAGCAGCAGACAGGGTATTAATGAAAAACTGTTTTTT. Residues: CASSRQGINEKLFF. The chain employs TRBV27 and TRBJ1-4, with 7 bases matching TRBD1. Germline values: CDR1 MNHEY, CDR2 SMNVEV (reference sequence). V trimming: 6 bases; J trimming: 4 bases; junction bases outside the gene matches: 5. This CDR3 is built from 14 residues. Full variable domain (missing parts from reference TRBV27 and TRBJ1-4): EAQVTQNPRYLITVTGKKLTVTCSQNMNHEYMSWYRQDPGLGLRQIYYSMNVEVTDKGDVPEGYKVSRKEKRNFPLILESPSPNQTSLYFCASSRQGINEKLFFGSGTQLSVL.

This chain uses TRBV6-1 with TRBJ1-3, with a possible D match to TRBD1 (5 bases). This CDR3 region has 14 residues. V was cut by 6 bases and J by 4 bases, with 13 bases left in between. Germline CDR1 and CDR2: MNHNS and SASEGT. DNA of the CDR3: TGTGCCAGCAGCTTTCAGGGTTCCGGAAACACCATATATTTT. Protein product: CASSFQGSGNTIYF.

The chain is built from TRBV5-4 and TRBJ1-2; TRBD1 agrees at 10 bases. V was clipped by 3 bases and J by 5 bases; unmatched bases: 10. The CDR3 totals 16 residues. Germline V gene lookup returns CDR1 SGHNT and CDR2 YYREEE (reference sequence). The CDR3 nucleotides are TGTGCCAGCAGCTCGGCTGACAGGGGGCCCCAGTATGGCTACACCTTC. It yields the protein CASSSADRGPQYGYTF.

V and J are TRBV30 and TRBJ1-2; no firm D call. Looked up from germline, CDR1 is GTSNPN and CDR2 is SVGIG (reference sequence). This CDR3 has 11 residues. V was trimmed by 3 bases and J by 7 bases, leaving 9 bases between them. CDR3 amino acids: CAWSDTAGYTF. CDR3 bases: TGTGCCTGGAGCGACACCGCTGGCTACACCTTC.

This clone appeared once. The V and J genes are TRBV5-1 and TRBJ2-7; TRBD1 aligns across 10 bases. CDR1 is SGHRS and CDR2 is YFSETQ in the germline V gene. Germline trimming cut 0 bases from V and 4 bases from J; bases unmatched to any gene: 7. This CDR3 region has 16 residues. The CDR3 here is CASSLAVVGQGYEQYF. The CDR3 DNA reads TGCGCCAGCAGCTTGGCCGTCGTGGGACAGGGGTACGAGCAGTACTTC.

The chain has TRBV15 and TRBJ1-4; no definite D call. Trimming removed 1 base at V and 2 bases at J, with 14 bases between. Per germline, CDR1 LNHNV and CDR2 YYDKDF (reference sequence). The CDR3 extends over 17 amino acids. DNA of the CDR3: TGTGCCACCAGCAGAGTTTACTCCACTGTCACTAATGAAAAACTGTTTTTT. Translating gives CATSRVYSTVTNEKLFF.

The CDR3 sequence: CASSIWAGDIGELFF. As DNA, the CDR3 is TGTGCCAGTAGTATTTGGGCAGGGGATATCGGGGAGCTGTTTTTT. This chain joins TRBV19 and TRBJ2-2; perhaps TRBD1 as D (6 bases). The germline V gene encodes CDR1 LNHDA and CDR2 SQIVND (reference sequence). Trimming shortened V by 3 bases and J by 7 bases, and 15 bases separated the two germline ends. The CDR3 loop spans 15 amino acids. Full variable domain (outside the CDR3, taken from reference TRBV19 and TRBJ2-2): DGGITQSPKYLFRKEGQNVTLSCEQNLNHDAMYWYRQDPGQGLRLIYYSQIVNDFQKGDIAEGYSVSREKKESFPLTVTSAQKNPTAFYLCASSIWAGDIGELFFGEGSRLTVL.

The chain recombines TRBV28 with TRBJ2-3; 7 bases match TRBD2. The ends lost 7 bases at V and 4 bases at J; junction bases unmatched: 17. The CDR3 is made up of 17 amino acids. Germline CDR1 MDHEN, CDR2 SYDVKM. The CDR3 region is CASTSGREKFSSDTQYF. The CDR3 DNA reads as TGTGCCAGCACCTCGGGGCGGGAGAAGTTTTCCTCAGATACGCAGTATTTT.

This clone has just a few counts. This chain uses TRBV15 with TRBJ2-3; 12 bases align to TRBD2. Germline loops: CDR1 LNHNV, CDR2 YYDKDF (reference sequence). The CDR3 runs to 15 residues. The junction had 0 bases not matched to a gene; V was cut back by 1 base and J by 4 bases. The CDR3 DNA is TGTGCCACCAGCAGAGGGACTAGCGGGGCAGATACGCAGTATTTT. This encodes CATSRGTSGADTQYF.

This chain joins TRBV30 and TRBJ2-5, with 7 bases fitting TRBD2. After removal of 1 base from V and 1 base from J, the junction contained 12 bases not matched to a gene. Germline lookup yields CDR1 GTSNPN and CDR2 SVGIG (reference sequence). CDR3 size: 17 residues. The CDR3 here is CAWSGFLASGIQETQYF. The CDR3 region has the DNA TGTGCCTGGAGTGGATTCCTCGCTAGCGGAATCCAAGAGACCCAGTACTTC.

The chain couples TRBV6-5 to TRBJ1-1, with a weak D call TRBD1 (5 bases). The CDR3 consists of 13 residues. V was trimmed by 4 bases and J by 3 bases, leaving 9 bases between them. Germline CDR1 reads MNHEY; CDR2 reads SVGAGI. As DNA, the CDR3 is TGTGCCAGCAGTTCCCCAGGGTACACTGAAGCTTTCTTT. This codes for CASSSPGYTEAFF.

The chain recombines TRBV2 with TRBJ1-2; D is uncertain. Trimming left V 1 base short and J 4 bases short, with 7 bases between. The CDR3 runs 13 residues. Germline-derived CDR1 and CDR2 are SNHLY and FYNNEI. CDR3 in amino acids: CASSEGEIYGYTF. CDR3 in DNA: TGTGCCAGCAGTGAAGGGGAGATCTATGGCTACACCTTC.

V usage is TRBV13 and J usage is TRBJ1-1; possibly TRBD1 for D (5 bases). V gave up 6 bases and J gave up 0 bases, with 14 bases separating them. Germline V CDR1 and CDR2: PRHDT, FYEKMQ (reference sequence). The CDR3 loop spans 15 amino acids. In DNA form, the CDR3 reads TGTGCCAGCAGTTCCCCGGACACCGTGAACACTGAAGCTTTCTTT. It specifies CASSSPDTVNTEAFF.

The genes are TRBV28 and TRBJ1-6; no reliable D call. This CDR3 contains 12 residues. Per germline, CDR1 MDHEN and CDR2 SYDVKM. V was shortened by 6 bases and J by 7 bases, with 7 bases between the two germline ends. The CDR3 loop reads CASRAGNSPLHF. The CDR3 region has the DNA TGTGCCAGCAGAGCGGGGAATTCACCCCTCCACTTT.

The chain combines TRBV30 with TRBJ1-2; 7 nucleotides align to TRBD1. The CDR3 length is 12 residues. The V gene's germline CDR1 is GTSNPN and CDR2 SVGIG (reference sequence). The junction had 2 bases not matched to a gene; V was cut back by 1 base and J by 6 bases. The CDR3 protein is CAWSAGTDGYTF. CDR3 sequence (DNA): TGTGCCTGGAGTGCAGGGACAGATGGCTACACCTTC.

The chain employs TRBV14 and TRBJ1-2, with D hard to call. Looked up from germline, CDR1 is SGHDN and CDR2 is FVKESK. The CDR3 has 14 residues. The V end was cut by 1 base, the J end by 8 bases, with 14 bases between. CDR3: CASSQVSGHGGYTF. CDR3 nucleotides: TGTGCCAGCAGCCAAGTGTCAGGCCATGGGGGCTACACCTTC.

The chain links TRBV6-5 to TRBJ2-7, with a tentative D call TRBD2 (5 bases). CDR1 is MNHEY and CDR2 is SVGAGI in the germline V gene. The CDR3 has 15 amino acids. The V end lost 0 bases, the J end lost 1 base, and 10 bases lay between the germline ends. This chain's CDR3 is CASSYSTGVSYEQYF. In nucleotides, the CDR3 is TGTGCCAGCAGTTACTCGACCGGGGTTTCCTACGAGCAGTACTTC.

This clone was found a few times. This rearrangement joins TRBV5-1 to TRBJ1-1; D might be TRBD1 (5 bases). The CDR3 loop spans 12 amino acids. Germline V gives CDR1 SGHRS, CDR2 YFSETQ. V lost 3 bases and J 4 bases, leaving 7 bases between the germline ends. The CDR3 DNA reads as TGCGCCAGCAGCTGGCAGGGCACTGAAGCTTTCTTT. It specifies CASSWQGTEAFF.

The rearrangement links TRBV14 to TRBJ2-7; 12 positions match TRBD2. Germline CDR1 and CDR2: SGHDN and FVKESK. The CDR3 sequence is 18 residues long. The J segment lost 1 base and the V segment lost 4 bases, leaving 11 bases of the junction unmatched. CDR3 region: CASSPTYGLAGRSYEQYF. The CDR3 DNA reads as TGTGCCAGCAGCCCAACGTATGGACTAGCGGGGCGATCCTACGAGCAGTACTTC.

V is TRBV7-9 and J is TRBJ2-6; 10 nucleotides align to TRBD2. Germline assignment: CDR1 SEHNR and CDR2 FQNEAQ (reference sequence). This CDR3 comprises 17 residues. V lost 0 bases to trimming and J lost 6 bases; unmatched junction nucleotides: 5. The CDR3 spells CASSLAGLAIEANVLTF. DNA for the CDR3: TGTGCCAGCAGCTTAGCGGGACTAGCGATTGAGGCCAACGTCCTGACTTTC.

J is TRBJ2-2 and V is TRBV5-1, with D tentatively TRBD2 (5 bases). Trimming took off 1 base at V and 5 bases at J, with 15 bases between the two ends. CDR3 size: 16 residues. Per the germline V gene, CDR1 is SGHRS and CDR2 is YFSETQ. The CDR3 loop is CASSLTVGVGTGELFF. The CDR3 coding sequence is TGCGCCAGCAGCTTGACAGTGGGAGTGGGGACCGGGGAGCTGTTTTTT.

V gene TRBV6-5 combines with J gene TRBJ1-2; no definite D call. This CDR3 is 14 amino acids long. Germline V gene data show CDR1 as MNHEY and CDR2 as SVGAGI. Trimming took 5 bases from V and 0 from J, leaving 10 bases between them. The CDR3, as DNA: TGTGCCAGCAGTCCCTCGACATCTAACTATGGCTACACCTTC. The encoded protein is CASSPSTSNYGYTF.

The rearrangement joins TRBV4-2 to TRBJ1-1; 7 bases align to TRBD1. CDR1 and CDR2 from the germline V gene are LGHNA and YNFKEQ. Trimming at V came to 4 bases and at J to 4 bases, leaving 6 bases not matched to a gene. The CDR3 runs 14 residues. CDR3 coding DNA: TGTGCCAGCAGCCCATACGACAGGGCCACTGAAGCTTTCTTT. Translation gives CASSPYDRATEAFF.

The sample holds a few counts of this clone. J is TRBJ1-5 and V is TRBV30; TRBD1 might be the D (5 bases). Germline CDR1 GTSNPN, CDR2 SVGIG (reference sequence). The V gene lost 2 bases and the J gene lost 3 bases, with 14 bases spanning the gap. The length of the CDR3 is 15 residues. CDR3 protein: CAWSLGGSDNQPQHF. CDR3 DNA: TGTGCCTGGAGTTTGGGGGGAAGCGACAATCAGCCCCAGCATTTT.